The present entry profiles one T cell receptor (beta chain) with its context. Study processing details: Nucleated cell counts were estimated from reference gene primer amplification. Assay used: immunoSEQ multiplex PCR; TCRdb lists only in-frame clones, some missing. V and J calls and clone size are copied from that table; D and trimming were computed from the DNA. Among 200,000 to 250,000 clones listed, more than 85% were seen once. These data belong to a study of blood T cell repertoires in COVID-19. The wider study: Samples taken during acute and convalescent COVID-19 were collected in the United States, Italy and Spain.

CDR1 is SGHRS and CDR2 is YFSETQ in the germline V gene. V shed 4 bases and J 3 bases; nucleotides not matched to a gene: 4. The CDR3 runs 13 residues. Donors of Cohort 3 who recovered were those that had two negative PCRs, clearance, or symptom resolution. The sample comprised PBMCs or T cells enriched from blood (not recorded which). The chain links TRBV5-1 to TRBJ2-7; TRBD1 aligns across 7 bases. The receptor was derived from a woman between 50 and 59 years old who had recovered from COVID-19. CDR3 loop: CASSRRDSYEQYF. Here the CDR3 DNA reads TGCGCCAGCAGCCGCCGGGACAGCTACGAGCAGTACTTC.